This T cell receptor (beta chain) emerged from a study of blood T cell repertoires in COVID-19. Study in general: Sources were T cells, B-cell-depleted T cells, or PBMCs; the material itself was cDNA or gDNA.

This clone was detected a few times. Germline trimming cut 3 bases from V and 3 bases from J; bases unmatched to any gene: 0. The CDR3 sequence is 13 residues long. Germline values: CDR1 LNHNV, CDR2 YYDKDF (reference sequence). Clones were read by immunoSEQ multiplex PCR, and TCRdb kept only the in-frame ones, dropping some. The table includes about 77,000 clones, 80% detected once. Sequencing was carried out using peripheral blood. The sequence came from an older woman with acute or convalescent COVID-19. V usage is TRBV15 and J usage is TRBJ2-7; 9 bases are shared with TRBD1. CDR3 sequence: CATSRDRGYEQYF. The CDR3 nucleotides read TGTGCCACCAGCAGGGACAGGGGCTACGAGCAGTACTTC.